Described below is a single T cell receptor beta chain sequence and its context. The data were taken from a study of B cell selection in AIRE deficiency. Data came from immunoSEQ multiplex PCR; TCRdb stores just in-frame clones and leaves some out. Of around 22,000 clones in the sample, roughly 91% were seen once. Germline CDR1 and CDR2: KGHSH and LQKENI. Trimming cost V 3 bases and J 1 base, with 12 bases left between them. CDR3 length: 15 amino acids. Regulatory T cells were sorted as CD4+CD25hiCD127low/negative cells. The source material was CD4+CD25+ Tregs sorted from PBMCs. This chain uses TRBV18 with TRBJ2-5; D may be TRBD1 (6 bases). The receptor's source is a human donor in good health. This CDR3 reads CASSPEWGPQETQYF. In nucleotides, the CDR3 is TGTGCCAGCTCACCCGAATGGGGGCCCCAAGAGACCCAGTACTTC.